The clone carrying this T cell receptor beta chain was seen a handful of times. Its antigen remains unidentified. The source of the sample is a study of CD8+ T cells in alopecia areata. Study-wide results and caveats: Lesional scalp, notably in alopecia totalis/universalis, had clonality above that of normal scalp. Any link of baseline CD8+ expansion to response, resting on one nonresponder, remains uncertain. A great number of expanded lesional clones endured in scalp and blood during tofacitinib.

V gave up 8 bases and J gave up 0 bases; unmatched junction bases: 5. There are 14 residues in the CDR3. Extracted from the samples, RNA was reverse transcribed into cDNA to serve as the sequencing template. The assay was immunoSEQ multiplex PCR, and TCRdb's table has in-frame clones only and misses some. The data contain over 150,000 clones, 50% to 60% of them singletons. Treatment: oral pan-JAK inhibitor, 5-10 mg twice daily. Here the sequenced sample was CD4+ T cells sorted from blood, taken at week 4, from a patient treated with tofacitinib. This chain links TRBV23-1 with TRBJ2-3; 7 bases are a match to TRBD2. TRBV23-1 is reported as an ORF; its role is uncertain. This sequence was found in a human donor with alopecia areata. The CDR3 DNA is TGCGCCAGCCCAGGGCGGGAGAGCACAGATACGCAGTATTTT. The encoded protein is CASPGRESTDTQYF.